Below, 30 T cell receptor beta chains from the same sample are listed, as sequenced in a study of breast tumors, draining lymph nodes, adjacent tissues (dated by TCRdb to the mid-2010s). The lymph node samples were taken from the axillary draining lymph nodes of breast cancer patients. Library creation used multiplex PCR. Sequencing was carried out with an Illumina HiSeq 2000. Clones were called with MiXCR by TCRdb after fastp trimmed the public reads at Q25, and only in-frame beta chains were retained. Each entry is one CDR3 protein sequence, shown with its most common DNA and genes. This sample has about 230,000 distinct CDR3 sequences in its table, and roughly 32% of those were observed once. The ten largest clones represent approximately 1.5% of the sample. Sequenced input: axillary lymph node tissue. The source of these receptors is a female donor with breast cancer. Some clones in this sample may be carry-over from other donors' samples.

This clonotype occurred many times. The genes are TRBV3-2 and TRBJ2-3; TRBD1 is taken as the D call from the table, unchecked against the DNA. TRBV3-2 is designated a pseudogene. The CDR3 runs 15 residues. In DNA form, the CDR3 reads TGTGCCAGCAGCCATTACGGACAGGGGAAAGGCTTATGGTATTTT. Translating gives CASSHYGQGKGLWYF.

V usage is TRBV19 and J usage is TRBJ2-2, with 9 positions matching TRBD1. V shed 3 bases, J shed 9 bases, and the junction held 2 bases outside the gene matches. The CDR3 is made up of 13 amino acids. Germline CDR1 is LNHDA and CDR2 is SQIVND (reference sequence). CDR3 coding DNA: TGTGCCAGTAGTATCACAGGGGGCCGGGAGCTGTTTTTT. Its protein is CASSITGGRELFF.

The chain is built from TRBV14 and TRBJ1-1; D gene uncertain. The germline V and J ends were trimmed by 0 bases and 6 bases, with 11 bases remaining between them. Germline CDR1 SGHDN, CDR2 FVKESK. This CDR3 comprises 14 residues. The chain's CDR3 is CASSQDSGRPEAFF. The CDR3 DNA reads as TGTGCCAGCAGCCAAGATAGTGGGAGGCCTGAAGCTTTCTTT.

This clonotype was recorded only once. Written as DNA, the CDR3 is TGTGCCAGCAGCCTGGGACTAGCGGGAGTAGGAGAGACCCAGTACTTC. It translates to CASSLGLAGVGETQYF. V gene TRBV7-2 combines with J gene TRBJ2-5, with 14 nucleotides matching TRBD2. Germline trimming cut 5 bases from V and 4 bases from J; bases unmatched to any gene: 6. The CDR3 has 16 amino acids. Germline CDR1 is SGHTA and CDR2 is FQGNSA.

This clonotype was observed many times. The V gene is TRBV12-3 or TRBV12-4, the J gene TRBJ2-7; 7 bases fit TRBD2. The V gene end was trimmed by 2 bases and the J gene end by 6 bases; junction bases not matched to a gene: 10. The CDR3 covers 15 residues. The CDR3 region has the DNA TGTGCCAGCAGTTTACTTCCGGGAGGTGCTACCGAGCAGTACTTC. Its translation is CASSLLPGGATEQYF.

The table lists this clonotype with many counts. The chain recombines TRBV14 with TRBJ1-2; D gene uncertain. The CDR3 length is 13 residues. V gave up 0 bases and J gave up 4 bases, with 6 bases separating them. Germline CDR1 and CDR2: SGHDN and FVKESK. The CDR3: CASSQDRIYGYTF. The CDR3 DNA reads as TGTGCCAGCAGCCAAGACAGGATCTATGGCTACACCTTC.

As for this clonotype: A much larger clone lies a single base off, so this may be a read error. The chain carries TRBV5-6 and TRBJ2-7, with 8 bases fitting TRBD1. The CDR3 spans 15 residues. The V gene end was trimmed by 0 bases and the J gene end by 7 bases; junction bases not matched to a gene: 9. Germline V gene data show CDR1 as SGHDT and CDR2 as YYEEEE. CDR3 sequence reads: CASSLVGAGGGEQYF. CDR3 nucleotides: TGTGCCAGCAGCTTGGTGGGGGCAGGGGGCGGAGAGCAGTACTTC.

This clonotype was counted at least ten times. The chain recombines TRBV7-8 with TRBJ2-4; perhaps TRBD2 as D (5 bases). In germline, CDR1 is SGHVS, CDR2 FQNEAQ. The CDR3 loop spans 16 amino acids. Trimming cost V 1 base and J 6 bases, with 16 bases left between them. The CDR3 here is CASSLELGGVGNIQYF. The CDR3 DNA reads TGTGCCAGCAGCTTAGAACTTGGAGGTGTGGGAAACATTCAGTACTTC.

J is TRBJ1-1 and V is TRBV6-1, with a weak D call TRBD1 (6 bases). The CDR3 is 14 amino acids. V lost 7 bases to trimming and J lost 4 bases, with 16 bases between them. The germline V gene has CDR1 MNHNS and CDR2 SASEGT. CDR3 in amino acids: CASTVGAYGTEAFF. CDR3 DNA: TGTGCCAGCACCGTGGGGGCATACGGCACTGAAGCTTTCTTT.

This clonotype was counted between two and nine times. Given a much more abundant clone one base away, this may be a read error. The V gene is TRBV20-1, the J gene TRBJ2-1, with TRBD2 identical over 7 bases. The CDR3 covers 12 residues. The V gene's germline CDR1 is DFQATT and CDR2 SNEGSKA (reference sequence). The CDR3 sequence is CSATLADNEPFF. The CDR3 DNA is TGCAGTGCTACTCTAGCGGACAATGAGCCGTTCTTC.

Many counts were recorded for this clonotype. The chain links TRBV28 to TRBJ2-7; D gene uncertain. The CDR3 consists of 13 residues. V lost 2 bases and J 3 bases, leaving 8 bases between the germline ends. Germline CDR1 is MDHEN and CDR2 is SYDVKM. This chain's CDR3 is CASSLLRYYEQYF. The CDR3 DNA reads as TGTGCCAGCAGTTTACTTCGTTACTACGAGCAGTACTTC. Complete variable domain (other parts from reference TRBV28 and TRBJ2-7): DVKVTQSSRYLVKRTGEKVFLECVQDMDHENMFWYRQDPGLGLRLIYFSYDVKMKEKGDIPEGYSVSREKKERFSLILESASTNQTSMYLCASSLLRYYEQYFGPGTRLTVT.

This clonotype was recorded at least ten times. The CDR3 reads CASSTTYNEQFF. DNA for the CDR3: TGTGCCAGCAGCACTACCTACAATGAGCAGTTCTTC. This chain links TRBV6-2 or TRBV6-3 with TRBJ2-1; no reliable D call. Trimming stripped 6 bases from V and 2 bases from J, with 5 bases between. This CDR3 is built from 12 residues. The V gene's germline CDR1 is MNHEY and CDR2 SVGEGT.

This clonotype was detected many times. The chain couples TRBV5-6 to TRBJ1-2, with TRBD1 matching over 7 bases. The length of the CDR3 is 13 residues. V trimming: 4 bases; J trimming: 8 bases; junction bases outside the gene matches: 8. The germline V gene has CDR1 SGHDT and CDR2 YYEEEE. The CDR3 nucleotides read TGTGCCAGCAGCCTGGGACAGCTCGACGGCTACACCTTC. Protein sequence: CASSLGQLDGYTF.

As for this clonotype: A read error may be the cause here, since a much bigger clone is one base away. V and J are TRBV6-5 and TRBJ2-5, with TRBD2 identical over 12 bases. The CDR3 is 18 amino acids. Germline lookup yields CDR1 MNHEY and CDR2 SVGAGI. Trimming cost V 5 bases and J 5 bases; bases outside gene matches: 15. The CDR3 is CASSDEGASGRDRETQYF. The CDR3 DNA reads as TGTGCCAGCAGTGACGAGGGGGCTAGCGGGAGGGATCGGGAGACCCAGTACTTC.

V gene TRBV27 combines with J gene TRBJ2-3; 7 nucleotides line up with TRBD1. The V segment lost 7 bases and the J segment 3 bases; nucleotides outside the gene matches: 16. Germline CDR1 is MNHEY and CDR2 is SMNVEV (reference sequence). The CDR3 is 17 residues long. The CDR3 reads CASKVTSDRLGTDTQYF. The CDR3 DNA follows: TGTGCCAGCAAAGTCACCTCGGACAGGTTGGGAACAGATACGCAGTATTTT.

The rearrangement links TRBV14 to TRBJ2-3; TRBD1 agrees at 8 bases. The CDR3 spans 13 residues. J gave up 6 bases and V 5 bases, and 4 bases lay outside the gene matches. Per germline, CDR1 SGHDN and CDR2 FVKESK. DNA for the CDR3: TGTGCCAGCAGCTCCGGGACAGGCGATACGCAGTATTTT. Translated: CASSSGTGDTQYF.

The rearrangement joins TRBV20-1 to TRBJ2-3; TRBD2 matches 10 bases. The CDR3 runs to 16 residues. CDR1 is DFQATT, CDR2 SNEGSKA, per germline (reference sequence). Trimming at V came to 3 bases and at J to 0 bases, leaving 6 bases not matched to a gene. Here the CDR3 DNA reads TGCAGTGCTAGGCGGTTACTAGCGGGGAGCACAGATACGCAGTATTTT. As protein: CSARRLLAGSTDTQYF.

The chain employs TRBV9 and TRBJ2-7; tentative D call: TRBD2 (6 bases). V dropped 0 bases and J dropped 2 bases, with 21 bases sitting between them. Germline CDR1 and CDR2: SGDLS and YYNGEE. The CDR3 has 18 residues. The CDR3 is CASSVVGDLGGETYEQYF. As DNA, the CDR3 is TGTGCCAGCAGCGTAGTCGGGGACTTGGGGGGTGAGACCTACGAGCAGTACTTC.

The table lists this clonotype with many counts. The chain links TRBV20-1 to TRBJ1-3; D remains unclear. Trimming took off 6 bases at V and 2 bases at J, with 14 bases between the two ends. In germline, CDR1 is DFQATT, CDR2 SNEGSKA (reference sequence). The CDR3 has 14 amino acids. For the CDR3, the DNA is TGCAGTGCGCCTCGGACGGCCGCTGGAAACACCATATATTTT. Protein product: CSAPRTAAGNTIYF.

This clonotype was counted a few times. Since a much larger clone is just one base distant, this may be a read error. This chain links TRBV27 with TRBJ2-7; the D gene is possibly TRBD1 (6 bases). The CDR3 has 14 residues. The germline gives CDR1 MNHEY, CDR2 SMNVEV (reference sequence). V was cut by 8 bases and J by 2 bases, with 16 bases left in between. In DNA form, the CDR3 reads TGTGCCAGCGGCCGGACAGCTTTAGCCTACGAGCAGTACTTC. Protein sequence: CASGRTALAYEQYF.

The chain is built from TRBV5-1 and TRBJ1-3; D call uncertain. The CDR3 totals 18 residues. CDR1 is SGHRS, CDR2 YFSETQ, per germline. V was trimmed by 3 bases and J by 0 bases, leaving 19 bases between them. The CDR3 nucleotides are TGCGCCAGCAGCTCGGGATCCCTCTTCGCTAGCTCTGGAAACACCATATATTTT. Encoded protein: CASSSGSLFASSGNTIYF.

This clonotype appeared many times. The chain uses TRBV12-3 or TRBV12-4 and TRBJ1-3; 9 nucleotides line up with TRBD1. The CDR3 totals 15 residues. J was trimmed by 3 bases and V by 6 bases; bases with no gene match: 6. CDR3 residues: CASRRQGENGNTIYF. In nucleotides, the CDR3 is TGTGCCAGCAGGCGACAGGGGGAAAATGGAAACACCATATATTTT.

This sequence joins TRBV14 and TRBJ2-7, with 9 bases that match TRBD1. The CDR3 is made up of 15 amino acids. The ends lost 0 bases at V and 6 bases at J; junction bases unmatched: 6. Germline loops: CDR1 SGHDN, CDR2 FVKESK. The CDR3 sequence: CASSQDPGQGSEQYF. The CDR3 DNA sequence: TGTGCCAGCAGCCAAGATCCGGGACAGGGCTCCGAGCAGTACTTC.

In this sample, this clonotype turned up many times. The chain is built from TRBV6-6 and TRBJ2-3; TRBD2 aligns across 7 bases. This CDR3 contains 15 residues. Germline V gene lookup returns CDR1 MNHNY and CDR2 SVGAGI (reference sequence). The trim removed 2 bases at V and 4 bases at J, leaving 6 bases unmatched. The CDR3 DNA is TGTGCCAGCAGTTACAATTGGGGGGGGTCAGATACGCAGTATTTT. This sequence encodes CASSYNWGGSDTQYF.

The chain recombines TRBV25-1 with TRBJ1-1; 9 positions match TRBD1. CDR1 is MGHDK and CDR2 is SYGVNS in the germline V gene. The V gene end was trimmed by 10 bases and the J gene end by 2 bases; junction bases not matched to a gene: 5. The CDR3 covers 13 residues. CDR3 region: CATRDRVNTEAFF. The CDR3 bases are TGTGCCACCCGGGACAGGGTTAACACTGAAGCTTTCTTT. Looking up the rest from reference TRBV25-1 and TRBJ1-1 gives the full variable domain: EADIYQTPRYLVIGTGKKITLECSQTMGHDKMYWYQQDPGMELHLIHYSYGVNSTEKGDLSSESTVSRIRTEHFPLTLESARPSHTSQYLCATRDRVNTEAFFGQGTRLTVV.

This clonotype was observed many times. The chain has TRBV5-4 and TRBJ2-1; 8 positions agree with TRBD2. The CDR3 covers 16 residues. J lost 4 bases, V lost 0 bases, and 6 bases had no gene match. The germline V gene encodes CDR1 SGHNT and CDR2 YYREEE (reference sequence). The CDR3 DNA reads as TGTGCCAGCAGCTTGGCCGGGGGGGAGTGGTACAATGAGCAGTTCTTC. This gives the protein CASSLAGGEWYNEQFF.

This clonotype occurred many times. This chain connects TRBV7-2 to TRBJ2-5; possible D gene TRBD2, 6 bases. This CDR3 spans 16 amino acids. CDR1 is SGHTA and CDR2 is FQGNSA in the germline V gene. Trimming stripped 2 bases from V and 5 bases from J, with 18 bases between. The CDR3, as DNA: TGTGCCAGCAGCTTAAGGGCGGGGCTCGTCGGCGAGACCCAGTACTTC. This encodes CASSLRAGLVGETQYF.

The chain is built from TRBV28 and TRBJ2-3; 7 positions match TRBD2. Germline values: CDR1 MDHEN, CDR2 SYDVKM. CDR3 size: 16 residues. Trimming took 4 bases from V and 4 from J; bases not matched to a gene: 11. The CDR3: CASSSLLAALPDTQYF. The CDR3 DNA reads TGTGCCAGCAGTTCCCTTCTAGCGGCCCTCCCAGATACGCAGTATTTT.

This clonotype was picked up many times. CDR3 residues: CAWSGDLGAYNEQFF. In nucleotides, the CDR3 is TGTGCCTGGAGTGGGGACTTGGGGGCCTACAATGAGCAGTTCTTC. The V gene is TRBV30, the J gene TRBJ2-1; possibly TRBD2 for D (6 bases). The ends were cut back, 1 base at V and 2 bases at J, with 12 bases in the middle. Per the germline V gene, CDR1 is GTSNPN and CDR2 is SVGIG (reference sequence). CDR3 length: 15 residues. The full variable domain, completed using reference TRBV30 and TRBJ2-1, is SQTIHQWPATLVQPVGSPLSLECTVEGTSNPNLYWYRQAAGRGLQLLFYSVGIGQISSEVPQNLSASRPQDRQFILSSKKLLLSDSGFYLCAWSGDLGAYNEQFFGPGTRLTVL.

The V call is TRBV2, the J call TRBJ1-1, with D maybe TRBD1 (6 bases). Trimming took 6 bases from V and 5 from J, leaving 13 bases between them. The CDR3 totals 13 residues. Germline V gene data show CDR1 as SNHLY and CDR2 as FYNNEI. The CDR3 region is CASRVQGLTEAFF. In DNA, the CDR3 is TGTGCCAGCAGGGTACAGGGCTTGACTGAAGCTTTCTTT. Full variable domain (outside the CDR3, taken from reference TRBV2 and TRBJ1-1): EPEVTQTPSHQVTQMGQEVILRCVPISNHLYFYWYRQILGQKVEFLVSFYNNEISEKSEIFDDQFSVERPDGSNFTLKIRSTKLEDSAMYFCASRVQGLTEAFFGQGTRLTVV.